The 2 T cell receptor beta chains in this list originate from one sample, sequenced in a study of control samples from healthy donors and cancer patients. The protocol was immunoSEQ multiplex PCR, while the TCRdb copy is restricted to in-frame clones and leaves out a portion. The data contain 15,000 to 17,000 clones, 85% to 90% of them singletons. The specimen sequenced was PBMCs. These receptor sequences come from a woman aged 70-85 years with colorectal cancer.

The chain employs TRBV4-2 and TRBJ1-1, with a weak D call TRBD1 (5 bases). The ends were cut back, 4 bases at V and 3 bases at J, with 12 bases in the middle. The CDR3 runs 14 residues. CDR1 and CDR2 (germline): LGHNA, YNFKEQ. The CDR3 coding sequence is TGTGCCAGCAGCCCCGGGGGGTTGGACACTGAAGCTTTCTTT. Translated: CASSPGGLDTEAFF.

The chain uses TRBV7-2 and TRBJ2-2; 7 nucleotides agree with TRBD1. Germline trimming cut 7 bases from V and 1 base from J; bases unmatched to any gene: 6. This CDR3 is 15 amino acids long. CDR1 SGHTA and CDR2 FQGNSA come from the germline V gene. Written as DNA, the CDR3 is TGTGCCAGCACCGCGGACAGGATGAACACCGGGGAGCTGTTTTTT. This encodes CASTADRMNTGELFF.